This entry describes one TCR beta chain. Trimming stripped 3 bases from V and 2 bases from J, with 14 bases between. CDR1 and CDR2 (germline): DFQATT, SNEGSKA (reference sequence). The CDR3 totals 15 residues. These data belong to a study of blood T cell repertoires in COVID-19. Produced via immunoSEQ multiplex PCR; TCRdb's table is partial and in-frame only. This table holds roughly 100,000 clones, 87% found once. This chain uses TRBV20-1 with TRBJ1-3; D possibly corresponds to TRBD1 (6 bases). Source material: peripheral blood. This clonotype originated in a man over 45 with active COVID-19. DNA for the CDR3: TGCAGTGCTAGTATACAGGGTCTTCCTGGAAACACCATATATTTT. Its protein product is CSASIQGLPGNTIYF.